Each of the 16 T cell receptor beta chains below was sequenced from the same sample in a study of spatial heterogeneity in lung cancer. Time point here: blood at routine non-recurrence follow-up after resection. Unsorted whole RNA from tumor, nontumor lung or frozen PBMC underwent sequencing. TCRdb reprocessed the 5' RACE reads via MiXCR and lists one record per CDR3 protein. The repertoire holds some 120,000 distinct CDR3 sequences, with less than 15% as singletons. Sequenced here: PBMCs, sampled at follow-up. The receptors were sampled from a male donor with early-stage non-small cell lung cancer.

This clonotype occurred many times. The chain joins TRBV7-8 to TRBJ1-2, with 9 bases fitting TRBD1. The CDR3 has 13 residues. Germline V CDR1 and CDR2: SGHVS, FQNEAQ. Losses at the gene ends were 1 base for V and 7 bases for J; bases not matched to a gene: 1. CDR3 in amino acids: CASSLGDRVGYTF. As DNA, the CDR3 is TGTGCCAGCAGCTTAGGGGACAGGGTTGGCTACACCTTC.

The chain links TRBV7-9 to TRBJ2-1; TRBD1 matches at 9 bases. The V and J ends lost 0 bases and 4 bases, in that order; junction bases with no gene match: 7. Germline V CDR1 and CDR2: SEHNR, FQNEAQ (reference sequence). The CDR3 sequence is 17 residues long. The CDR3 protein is CASSLALQGASYNEQFF. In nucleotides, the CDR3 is TGTGCCAGCAGCTTAGCGTTACAGGGGGCCTCTTACAATGAGCAGTTCTTC.

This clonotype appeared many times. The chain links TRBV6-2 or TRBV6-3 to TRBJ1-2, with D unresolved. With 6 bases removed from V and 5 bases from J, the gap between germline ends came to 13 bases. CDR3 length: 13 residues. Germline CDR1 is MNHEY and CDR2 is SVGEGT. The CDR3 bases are TGTGCCAGCAGAGCGGATCAGCTGTATGGCTACACCTTC. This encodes CASRADQLYGYTF.

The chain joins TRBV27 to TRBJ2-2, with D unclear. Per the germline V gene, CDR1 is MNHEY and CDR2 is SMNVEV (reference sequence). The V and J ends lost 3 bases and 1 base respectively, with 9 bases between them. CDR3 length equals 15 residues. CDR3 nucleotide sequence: TGTGCCAGCAGTTTTAAGGGAAGGAACACCGGGGAGCTGTTTTTT. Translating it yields CASSFKGRNTGELFF.

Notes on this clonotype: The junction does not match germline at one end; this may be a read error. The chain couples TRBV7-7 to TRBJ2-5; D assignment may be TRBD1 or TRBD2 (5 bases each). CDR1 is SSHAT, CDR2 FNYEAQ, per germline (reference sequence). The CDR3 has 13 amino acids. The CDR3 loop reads CASSFDWGETQYF. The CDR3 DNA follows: TGTGCTAGCAGCTTTGACTGGGGGGAGACCCAGTACTTC.

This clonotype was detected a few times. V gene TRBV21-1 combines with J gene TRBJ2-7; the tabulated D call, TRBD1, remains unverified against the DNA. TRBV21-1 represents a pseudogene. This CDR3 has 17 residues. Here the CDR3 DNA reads TGTGCCAGCAGCACCCCCTCCCGGGACAGGGGGGCCTACGAGCAGTACTTC. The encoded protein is CASSTPSRDRGAYEQYF.

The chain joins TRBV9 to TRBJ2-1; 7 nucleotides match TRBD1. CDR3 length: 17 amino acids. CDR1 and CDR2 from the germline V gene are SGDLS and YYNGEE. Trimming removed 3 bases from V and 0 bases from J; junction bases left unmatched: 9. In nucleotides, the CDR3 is TGTGCCAGCAGCGAGGGACAGCCGGGCTACTCCTACAATGAGCAGTTCTTC. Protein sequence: CASSEGQPGYSYNEQFF.

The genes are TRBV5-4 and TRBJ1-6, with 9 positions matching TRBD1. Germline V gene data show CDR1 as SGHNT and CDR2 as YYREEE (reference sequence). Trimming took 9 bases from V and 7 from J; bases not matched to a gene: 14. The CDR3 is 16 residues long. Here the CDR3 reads CATASGGTGKNSPLHF. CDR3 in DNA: TGTGCCACCGCCTCGGGAGGGACAGGGAAGAATTCACCCCTCCACTTT.

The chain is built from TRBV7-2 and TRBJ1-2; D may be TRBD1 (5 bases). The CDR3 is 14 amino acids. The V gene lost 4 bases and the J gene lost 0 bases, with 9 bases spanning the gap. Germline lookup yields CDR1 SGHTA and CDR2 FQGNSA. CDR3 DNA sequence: TGTGCCAGCAGCTCGGCAGGGTCTAACTATGGCTACACCTTC. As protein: CASSSAGSNYGYTF.

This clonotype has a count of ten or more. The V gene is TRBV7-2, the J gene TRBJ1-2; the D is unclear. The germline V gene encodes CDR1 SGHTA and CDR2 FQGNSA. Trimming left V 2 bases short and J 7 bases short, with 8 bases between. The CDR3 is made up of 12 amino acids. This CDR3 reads CASSLRKTGYTF. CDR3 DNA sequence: TGTGCCAGCAGCTTACGGAAGACTGGCTACACCTTC.

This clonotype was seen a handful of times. The CDR3 DNA reads TGTGCCAGCAGCCAGGGGAGCTCCTACAATGAGCAGTTCTTC. Amino acid sequence: CASSQGSSYNEQFF. This chain joins TRBV3-1 and TRBJ2-1; D perhaps matches TRBD2 (5 bases). Trimming shortened V by 3 bases and J by 0 bases, and 6 bases separated the two germline ends. Germline CDR1 is LGHDT and CDR2 is YNNKEL (reference sequence). This CDR3 is built from 14 residues.

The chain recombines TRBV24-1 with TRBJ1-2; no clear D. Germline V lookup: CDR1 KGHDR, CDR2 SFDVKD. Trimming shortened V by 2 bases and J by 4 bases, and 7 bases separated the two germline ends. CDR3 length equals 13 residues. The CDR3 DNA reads TGTGCCACCAGTGATTCCGACCCCTATGGCTACACCTTC. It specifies CATSDSDPYGYTF.

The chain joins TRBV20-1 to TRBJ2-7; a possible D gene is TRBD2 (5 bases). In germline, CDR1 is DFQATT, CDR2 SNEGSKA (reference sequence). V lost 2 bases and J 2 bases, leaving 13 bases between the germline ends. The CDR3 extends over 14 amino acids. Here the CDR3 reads CSARQPSPAYEQYF. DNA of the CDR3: TGCAGTGCTAGACAGCCTAGCCCAGCCTACGAGCAGTACTTC.

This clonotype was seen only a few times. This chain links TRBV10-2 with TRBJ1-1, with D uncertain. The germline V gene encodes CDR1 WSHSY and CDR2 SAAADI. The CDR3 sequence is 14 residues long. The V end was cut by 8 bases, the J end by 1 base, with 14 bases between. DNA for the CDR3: TGCGCCAGCGGACGTTGGACTACGAACACTGAAGCTTTCTTT. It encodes CASGRWTTNTEAFF.

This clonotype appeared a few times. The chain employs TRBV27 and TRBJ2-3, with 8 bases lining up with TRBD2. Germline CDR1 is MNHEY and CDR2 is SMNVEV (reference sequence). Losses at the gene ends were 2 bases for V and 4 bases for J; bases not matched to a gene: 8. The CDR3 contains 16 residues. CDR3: CASSLSPGLGADTQYF. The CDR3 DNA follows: TGTGCCAGCAGTTTAAGTCCGGGACTAGGCGCAGATACGCAGTATTTT.

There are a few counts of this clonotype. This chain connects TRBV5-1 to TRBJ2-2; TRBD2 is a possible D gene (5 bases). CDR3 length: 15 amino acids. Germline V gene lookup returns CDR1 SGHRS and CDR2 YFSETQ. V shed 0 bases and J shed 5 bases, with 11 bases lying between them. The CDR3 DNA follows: TGCGCCAGCAGCTTGGTCCGGGAATTTACCGGGGAGCTGTTTTTT. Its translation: CASSLVREFTGELFF.